This TCR beta chain is from a study of regulatory T cells in long-lasting Graves disease. Across the whole study: Graves' disease counted as persistent after over 5 years of antithyroid drugs with positive TSH receptor antibodies. General observations from the study: Not thyroid tissue but only peripheral blood was studied.

This clonotype was observed a few times. What it binds is not known. Time point meaning: persistent/refractory GD, antithyroid drugs over 5 years with positive TRAb. RNA extracted from PBMCs served as the sequencing template. HTBI primers from iRepertoire and Arm-PCR of CDR3 regions yielded the TCR beta libraries. Authors' analysis steps: Under 75 TRBV and 11 to 15 TRBJ segments were identified across samples. MiXCR was run by TCRdb on the multiplex PCR reads, yielding one entry per CDR3 protein. TCRdb's processing, not the study's, gives the V and J calls here. The sample holds 400,000 to 450,000 distinct CDR3 sequences, about a quarter seen once. The TCR originated in a female donor with Graves disease. The sample consisted of peripheral blood mononuclear cells (PBMCs), taken when the disease was refractory, from a patient treated with antithyroid drugs.

CDR3 region: CASSLAAGVMETQYF. The CDR3 DNA sequence: TGCGCCAGCAGCTTGGCCGCAGGGGTTATGGAGACCCAGTACTTC. This sequence joins TRBV5-1 and TRBJ2-5; weak D call: TRBD1 (6 bases). In germline, CDR1 is SGHRS, CDR2 YFSETQ. Trimming shortened V by 0 bases and J by 5 bases, and 14 bases separated the two germline ends. The CDR3 covers 15 residues.